This entry features one T cell receptor beta chain sequence. The antigen is undetermined. This entry belongs to a study of T-cell memory formation after mild COVID-19. Study outcomes and limitations: Day 15 to 85 contractors were CD4/CD8 balanced; later expanders leaned CD4+. Clonal second-wave expansions that peaked on day 37 had unconfirmed SARS-CoV-2 specificity.

TCRdb reanalysed the 5' RACE reads using MiXCR and keeps one entry per CDR3 protein. The repertoire holds about 560,000 distinct CDR3 sequences, about a fifth seen once, with 7% to 9% in the top ten. The CDR3 runs 13 residues. V gave up 5 bases and J gave up 7 bases, with 11 bases separating them. CDR1 is MDHEN, CDR2 SYDVKM, per germline. This receptor was identified in an adult woman who had mild COVID-19 (a few samples of this study predate the infection). Cell type and time point are not known. Material for sequencing was PBMCs or a T cell subset sorted from them (not recorded which). The rearrangement joins TRBV28 to TRBJ2-2; D is undetermined. In DNA, the CDR3 is TGTGCCAGCAGTCTGTCGTCGGACGGGGAGCTGTTTTTT. Residues: CASSLSSDGELFF.